The 14 T cell receptor beta chains in this list originate from one sample, sequenced in a study of T cell responses to AZD1222 COVID-19 vaccine. Sequencing was performed with immunoSEQ multiplex PCR; in TCRdb, only in-frame clones are kept and a portion is missing. Of fewer than 120,000 clones listed, about 88% are singletons. Material: peripheral blood, obtained on day 0 of AZD1222 vaccination. The source of these receptors is an adult in good health.

The chain links TRBV2 to TRBJ1-6; perhaps TRBD1 as D (6 bases). V shed 6 bases and J shed 5 bases, with 11 bases lying between them. The CDR3 extends over 14 amino acids. Germline assignment: CDR1 SNHLY and CDR2 FYNNEI. Written as DNA, the CDR3 is TGTGCCAGCAGACGTAGGGGGGATAATTCACCCCTCCACTTT. This codes for CASRRRGDNSPLHF. Together with reference TRBV2 and TRBJ1-6, the CDR3 gives the full variable domain: EPEVTQTPSHQVTQMGQEVILRCVPISNHLYFYWYRQILGQKVEFLVSFYNNEISEKSEIFDDQFSVERPDGSNFTLKIRSTKLEDSAMYFCASRRRGDNSPLHFGNGTRLTVT.

The J gene is TRBJ2-1, the V gene TRBV18; the D gene is possibly TRBD1 (6 bases). V dropped 3 bases and J dropped 4 bases, with 10 bases sitting between them. The germline CDR1 and CDR2 sequences are KGHSH and LQKENI. The CDR3 length is 14 residues. The CDR3, as DNA: TGTGCCAGCTCACCCACAGGGTCGTACAATGAGCAGTTCTTC. Amino acids: CASSPTGSYNEQFF. Combining the CDR3 with reference TRBV18 and TRBJ2-1 gives the whole variable domain NAGVMQNPRHLVRRRGQEARLRCSPMKGHSHVYWYRQLPEEGLKFMVYLQKENIIDESGMPKERFSAEFPKEGPSILRIQQVVRGDSAAYFCASSPTGSYNEQFFGPGTRLTVL.

This chain connects TRBV5-1 to TRBJ2-2; maybe TRBD1 (5 bases). The CDR3 has 18 amino acids. V lost 1 base and J lost 1, with 17 bases in between. Germline V lookup: CDR1 SGHRS, CDR2 YFSETQ. CDR3 DNA sequence: TGCGCCAGCAGCTTGCCCGTTGTGAACAGGTGGAACACCGGGGAGCTGTTTTTT. This translates into CASSLPVVNRWNTGELFF.

The chain joins TRBV29-1 to TRBJ1-4; D is uncertain. Looked up from germline, CDR1 is SQVTM and CDR2 is ANQGSEA. V lost 0 bases to trimming and J lost 4 bases, with 12 bases between them. The CDR3 is 15 residues long. Here the CDR3 DNA reads TGCAGCGTTGAAGATCCCCGCGCATATAATGAAAAACTGTTTTTT. It translates to CSVEDPRAYNEKLFF.

The rearrangement links TRBV4-2 to TRBJ1-1; no definite D call. The V end was cut by 0 bases, the J end by 2 bases, with 13 bases between. The CDR3 extends over 16 amino acids. The germline V gene encodes CDR1 LGHNA and CDR2 YNFKEQ. CDR3 protein: CASSQDKVTGNTEAFF. For the CDR3, the DNA is TGTGCCAGCAGCCAAGATAAGGTTACGGGAAACACTGAAGCTTTCTTT.

The V and J genes are TRBV5-1 and TRBJ2-1; either TRBD1 or TRBD2 may fit D (5 bases each). Trimming took 3 bases from V and 9 from J, leaving 16 bases between them. CDR3 length equals 14 residues. Germline assignment: CDR1 SGHRS and CDR2 YFSETQ. CDR3 region: CASSSGPTDFEQFF. CDR3 DNA: TGCGCCAGCAGCTCGGGACCCACCGATTTTGAGCAGTTCTTC.

This rearrangement joins TRBV7-2 to TRBJ1-1; possible D gene TRBD1, 6 bases. Trimming took off 0 bases at V and 1 base at J, with 9 bases between the two ends. From germline, CDR1 is SGHTA and CDR2 FQGNSA. The CDR3 sequence is 15 residues long. CDR3 protein: CASSLAPRGNTEAFF. DNA for the CDR3: TGTGCCAGCAGCTTAGCCCCCAGGGGGAACACTGAAGCTTTCTTT.

The rearrangement joins TRBV7-2 to TRBJ2-7; unclear D gene. CDR3 length: 13 amino acids. Trimming stripped 7 bases from V and 3 bases from J, with 13 bases between. In germline, CDR1 is SGHTA, CDR2 FQGNSA. In DNA form, the CDR3 reads TGTGCCAGCATCATTGGACCCAGCTACGAGCAGTACTTC. This translates into CASIIGPSYEQYF.

The rearrangement uses TRBV18 and TRBJ1-5; TRBD1 is a possible D gene (6 bases). V lost 3 bases and J 2 bases, leaving 11 bases between the germline ends. This CDR3 has 15 amino acids. Per the germline V gene, CDR1 is KGHSH and CDR2 is LQKENI. The CDR3: CASSPEGVRNQPQHF. The CDR3 DNA reads TGTGCCAGCTCACCCGAGGGGGTGCGCAATCAGCCCCAGCATTTT.

This clone has only one observation. The genes are TRBV19 and TRBJ1-5; D is ambiguous. Trimming removed 5 bases at V and 3 bases at J, with 14 bases between. This CDR3 spans 15 amino acids. Looked up from germline, CDR1 is LNHDA and CDR2 is SQIVND (reference sequence). DNA of the CDR3: TGTGCCAGTAGTTCCGACGGGAAGGACAATCAGCCCCAGCATTTT. This codes for CASSSDGKDNQPQHF. Using reference TRBV19 and TRBJ1-5 for the parts outside the CDR3, the full variable domain is DGGITQSPKYLFRKEGQNVTLSCEQNLNHDAMYWYRQDPGQGLRLIYYSQIVNDFQKGDIAEGYSVSREKKESFPLTVTSAQKNPTAFYLCASSSDGKDNQPQHFGDGTRLSIL.

The chain joins TRBV3-1 (or the pseudogene TRBV3-2) to TRBJ2-5; TRBD2 matches at 13 bases. CDR3 length: 14 residues. Looked up from germline, CDR1 is LGHDT and CDR2 is YNNKEL (reference sequence). V lost 6 bases to trimming and J lost 9 bases; unmatched junction nucleotides: 7. The CDR3 spells CASRRLAGGAAQYF. CDR3 sequence (DNA): TGTGCCAGCAGACGACTAGCGGGAGGTGCGGCCCAGTACTTC.

This clone was seen a single time. The junction and the germline gene differ at one end; a read error may be behind it. The chain carries TRBV12-3 or TRBV12-4 and TRBJ1-2, with D possibly being TRBD1 (5 bases). CDR3 length: 13 amino acids. CDR3 region: CASSPTVSRTEDF. For the CDR3, the DNA is TGTGCCAGCAGCCCGACAGTTTCTCGCACCGAGGACTTC.

The V gene is TRBV18, the J gene TRBJ2-3; the D gene is possibly TRBD1 (6 bases). This CDR3 is built from 17 residues. V shed 2 bases and J shed 2 bases, with 17 bases lying between them. The germline CDR1 and CDR2 sequences are KGHSH and LQKENI. The CDR3 region is CASSPVRQATATDTQYF. For the CDR3, the DNA is TGTGCCAGCTCACCAGTAAGACAGGCTACAGCCACAGATACGCAGTATTTT.

The genes are TRBV10-1 and TRBJ1-5, with D uncertain. Germline-derived CDR1 and CDR2 are WNHNN and SYGVQD (reference sequence). CDR3 length equals 14 residues. Deletions cut 2 bases from V and 3 bases from J, with 8 bases between. CDR3 in amino acids: CASSEEGTNQPQHF. The CDR3 region has the DNA TGCGCCAGCAGTGAGGAAGGAACCAATCAGCCCCAGCATTTT.